The 32 T cell receptor beta chains below were found in one sample sequenced in a study of CXCR3-negative and CXCR3-positive naive CD8 T cells. Antigen specificity for these receptors is unknown. UMI-labeled TRB cDNA libraries were prepared by 5' RACE. TCRdb re-called the 5' RACE reads and catalogs CDR3 proteins one per entry, DNA excluded. In all, the sample yields about 130,000 distinct CDR3 sequences. Study results and limitations: TRB CDR3s of CXCR3-positive naive cells were more hydrophobic than those of CXCR3-negative naive cells.

Sequenced input: naive CXCR3+ CD8+ T cells from blood. The subset denotes: CD45RO-CCR7+CD27+CD95- naive CD8+ T cells expressing CXCR3 (TNR3+). The receptors shown here come from a human donor in good health. Some clones in this sample may be carry-over from other donors' samples.

The CDR3 region is CASSLTGTATYEQYF. The chain recombines TRBV18 with TRBJ2-7; TCRdb returns TRBD1, unconfirmable since there is no DNA. Germline V lookup: CDR1 KGHSH, CDR2 LQKENI. This CDR3 is built from 15 residues.

This chain uses TRBV23-1 with TRBJ1-5; the D call from TCRdb, TRBD1, cannot be confirmed without DNA. TRBV23-1 is an open reading frame, and its role is uncertain. The CDR3 covers 19 residues. CDR3 residues: CASSQSNRDSLYSNQPQHF.

The chain is built from TRBV27 and TRBJ2-1; TCRdb's D gene call, TRBD2, goes unchecked for lack of DNA. The germline gives CDR1 MNHEY, CDR2 SMNVEV (reference sequence). This CDR3 has 14 residues. The CDR3: CASSLAGGPYEQFF.

This chain connects TRBV7-9 to TRBJ2-1; TCRdb's assignment of TRBD1 cannot be checked, as there is no DNA. The CDR3 loop spans 15 amino acids. CDR1 and CDR2 (germline): SEHNR, FQNEAQ (reference sequence). The CDR3 loop is CASSPLRGLDNEQFF.

CDR3: CASSVGQEGNDEQYF. The chain couples TRBV7-9 to TRBJ2-7; the TCRdb D gene call, TRBD2, has no DNA to confirm it. Germline lookup yields CDR1 SEHNR and CDR2 FQNEAQ (reference sequence). The CDR3 is made up of 15 amino acids.

V and J are TRBV28 and TRBJ2-1; as DNA is missing, the TRBD2 call by TCRdb cannot be tested. The CDR3 loop spans 15 amino acids. Germline loops: CDR1 MDHEN, CDR2 SYDVKM. The CDR3 is CASSNIARAYNEQFF.

This chain joins TRBV28 and TRBJ2-7; TCRdb's D call, TRBD1, is unchecked because there is no DNA. The germline V gene has CDR1 MDHEN and CDR2 SYDVKM. This CDR3 region has 15 residues. The CDR3 spells CASSTRAMSRYEQYF.

The chain employs TRBV7-2 and TRBJ1-1; TCRdb gives TRBD1 as the D gene, but with no DNA this cannot be confirmed. This CDR3 spans 14 amino acids. CDR1 is SGHTA and CDR2 is FQGNSA in the germline V gene. CDR3: CASSFDSSNTEAFF.

The V gene is TRBV21-1, the J gene TRBJ2-6; TCRdb indicates TRBD1, and absent DNA this call remains unverified. TRBV21-1 is listed as a pseudogene. This CDR3 has 17 amino acids. CDR3 amino acids: CASSNLRGDGGANVLTF.

This chain uses TRBV28 with TRBJ2-3. Germline lookup yields CDR1 MDHEN and CDR2 SYDVKM. The CDR3 has 14 amino acids. CDR3 region: CASSSGTLTDTQYF.

This rearrangement joins TRBV4-3 to TRBJ1-5; without DNA, the TCRdb call of TRBD1 cannot be checked. The CDR3 spans 13 residues. Germline CDR1 LGHNA, CDR2 YSLEER. The CDR3 reads CASSQLQGQPQHF.

The V gene is TRBV7-9, the J gene TRBJ1-5. Looked up from germline, CDR1 is SEHNR and CDR2 is FQNEAQ (reference sequence). There are 14 residues in the CDR3. The CDR3 spells CASSLGSPTDPQHF.

The rearrangement links TRBV18 to TRBJ2-7; TCRdb designates TRBD1, a call that cannot be tested without DNA. Germline V CDR1 and CDR2: KGHSH, LQKENI. This CDR3 has 19 residues. CDR3 loop: CASSPQTGTEIPWGYEQYF.

CDR3 sequence: CSVPGPVTGELFF. This chain uses TRBV29-1 with TRBJ2-2; the D gene TCRdb calls, TRBD1, cannot be checked with no DNA. Germline V gene sequence: CDR1 SQVTM, CDR2 ANQGSEA. This CDR3 contains 13 residues.

The V gene is TRBV15, the J gene TRBJ1-5; TCRdb gives TRBD1 as the D gene, but with no DNA this cannot be confirmed. The germline CDR1 and CDR2 sequences are LNHNV and YYDKDF (reference sequence). The length of the CDR3 is 19 residues. CDR3 protein: CATSSVWDRGLQGTQPQHF.

This rearrangement joins TRBV15 to TRBJ2-3. This CDR3 spans 13 amino acids. CDR1 and CDR2 (germline): LNHNV, YYDKDF (reference sequence). CDR3 region: CATSRDLADTQYF.

The chain carries TRBV2 and TRBJ2-3; TCRdb selects TRBD2, and the lack of DNA leaves this call unchecked. This CDR3 is built from 15 residues. The germline V gene has CDR1 SNHLY and CDR2 FYNNEI. The CDR3 sequence is CASSVPADDTDTQYF.

This rearrangement joins TRBV29-1 to TRBJ1-1; TCRdb lists TRBD1, though no DNA is available to test this call. CDR1 and CDR2 from the germline V gene are SQVTM and ANQGSEA. The CDR3 consists of 14 residues. The CDR3 protein is CSVSGQGGATEAFF.

The J gene is TRBJ2-4, the V gene TRBV7-9; the D call from TCRdb, TRBD1, cannot be confirmed without DNA. Germline V CDR1 and CDR2: SEHNR, FQNEAQ (reference sequence). The CDR3 spans 14 residues. The CDR3 protein is CASSLDTRTAIQYF.

The chain carries TRBV11-2 and TRBJ2-3; there is no DNA to check the TCRdb D call of TRBD2. The germline V gene has CDR1 SGHAT and CDR2 FQNNGV. The CDR3 contains 19 residues. The CDR3 sequence: CASSLERLLAGVYADTQYF. Combining the CDR3 with reference TRBV11-2 and TRBJ2-3 gives the whole variable domain EAGVAQSPRYKIIEKRQSVAFWCNPISGHATLYWYQQILGQGPKLLIQFQNNGVVDDSQLPKDRFSAERLKGVDSTLKIQPAKLEDSAVYLCASSLERLLAGVYADTQYFGPGTRLTVL.

V is TRBV18 and J is TRBJ2-3; the TCRdb call, TRBD1, lacks DNA for checking. Germline V gene data show CDR1 as KGHSH and CDR2 as LQKENI. CDR3 length: 14 amino acids. The CDR3 spells CASSPEGVPDTQYF.

V gene TRBV4-3 combines with J gene TRBJ1-2; lacking DNA, the TRBD1 call made by TCRdb goes unchecked. The CDR3 extends over 15 amino acids. Germline V lookup: CDR1 LGHNA, CDR2 YSLEER. The CDR3 sequence is CASSQDWGNLGGYTF.

The chain joins TRBV28 to TRBJ2-1; as DNA is missing, the TRBD1 call by TCRdb cannot be tested. The CDR3 runs to 14 residues. The germline gives CDR1 MDHEN, CDR2 SYDVKM. The CDR3 protein is CASSLQGRHNEQFF.

J is TRBJ2-5 and V is TRBV20-1; without DNA, the TCRdb call of TRBD2 cannot be checked. This CDR3 has 13 residues. From germline, CDR1 is DFQATT and CDR2 SNEGSKA (reference sequence). The CDR3 region is CSAPGLRQETQYF.

The CDR3 protein is CASSLMEMVDTGELFF. This chain connects TRBV12-3 or TRBV12-4 to TRBJ2-2. The CDR3 length is 16 residues.

This chain uses TRBV9 with TRBJ2-7. The germline V gene encodes CDR1 SGDLS and CDR2 YYNGEE. The CDR3 runs 14 residues. The CDR3 here is CASSVAGSYYEQYF. The full variable domain, rest sourced from reference TRBV9 and TRBJ2-7, is DSGVTQTPKHLITATGQRVTLRCSPRSGDLSVYWYQQSLDQGLQFLIQYYNGEERAKGNILERFSAQQFPDLHSELNLSSLELGDSALYFCASSVAGSYYEQYFGPGTRLTVT.

The chain is built from TRBV14 and TRBJ1-1; TCRdb gives TRBD1 as the D gene, but with no DNA this cannot be confirmed. This CDR3 spans 16 amino acids. Germline V gene data show CDR1 as SGHDN and CDR2 as FVKESK. CDR3: CASSQEPRQGNTEAFF.

The V call is TRBV29-1, the J call TRBJ1-1. This CDR3 contains 12 residues. CDR1 and CDR2 from the germline V gene are SQVTM and ANQGSEA. Here the CDR3 reads CSVESSNTEAFF.

The chain is built from TRBV12-3 or TRBV12-4 and TRBJ1-2; the D call of TRBD1 rests on TCRdb alone, since no DNA is present to check it. This CDR3 is 15 amino acids long. This CDR3 reads CASSYGTGSNYGYTF.

The CDR3 reads CASSRESGANVLTF. This rearrangement joins TRBV7-9 to TRBJ2-6. The CDR3 has 14 amino acids. CDR1 is SEHNR and CDR2 is FQNEAQ in the germline V gene (reference sequence).

The chain uses TRBV20-1 and TRBJ2-7; the D gene TCRdb calls, TRBD1, cannot be checked with no DNA. The CDR3 is made up of 15 amino acids. Germline values: CDR1 DFQATT, CDR2 SNEGSKA (reference sequence). CDR3 in amino acids: CSANPDAAGSYEQYF.

This chain's CDR3 is CASSIPEGGGGAVYF. The genes are TRBV7-2 and TRBJ2-4; TCRdb designates TRBD2, a call that cannot be tested without DNA. The CDR3 loop spans 15 amino acids. Germline V CDR1 and CDR2: SGHTA, FQGNSA.